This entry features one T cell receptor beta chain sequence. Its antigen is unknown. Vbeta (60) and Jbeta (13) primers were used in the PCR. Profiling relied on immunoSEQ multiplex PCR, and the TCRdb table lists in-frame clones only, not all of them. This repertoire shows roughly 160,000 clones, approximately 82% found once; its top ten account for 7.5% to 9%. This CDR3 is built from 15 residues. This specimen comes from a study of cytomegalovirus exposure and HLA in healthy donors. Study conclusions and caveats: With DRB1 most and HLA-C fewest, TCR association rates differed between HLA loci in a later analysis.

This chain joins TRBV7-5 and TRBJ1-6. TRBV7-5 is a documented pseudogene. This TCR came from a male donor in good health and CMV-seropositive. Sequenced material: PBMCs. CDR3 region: CVRSSYGRANSPLHF. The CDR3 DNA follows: TGTGTCAGAAGTTCCTATGGGAGGGCCAATTCACCCCTCCACTTT.